These T cell receptor beta chains were read from a single sample in a study of response to subunit inactivated influenza vaccine. TCRdb processed the RT-PCR reads anew with MiXCR; each CDR3 protein has one entry. Among some 800,000 distinct CDR3 sequences listed, 21% were seen once. Sequenced material: PBMCs from blood, taken roughly 5 days after vaccination. Receptors were obtained from a middle-aged man who received an inactivated influenza vaccine. CDR3s leave out the opening cysteine and the closing phenylalanine or tryptophan. The order of the fields is CDR3 protein, J gene, V gene, D gene. The D gene is left open where the match is weak.

cdr3_aa: ASSLSGGAGVKQF
j_call: TRBJ2-1
v_call: TRBV11-2
d_call: .

cdr3_aa: ASSQERNNEQF
j_call: TRBJ2-1
v_call: TRBV4-3
d_call: .

cdr3_aa: ASSLWPKGPITYEQY
j_call: TRBJ2-7
v_call: TRBV7-9
d_call: .

cdr3_aa: ASSEPSGANVLT
j_call: TRBJ2-6
v_call: TRBV10-2
d_call: .

cdr3_aa: ASSLQGTGDTEAF
j_call: TRBJ1-1
v_call: TRBV5-8
d_call: .

cdr3_aa: SVRTSFLFTDTQY
j_call: TRBJ2-3
v_call: TRBV29-1
d_call: TRBD2

cdr3_aa: ASSPTPGAILDTQY
j_call: TRBJ2-3
v_call: TRBV28
d_call: .

cdr3_aa: ASSSFPGLAGSSYNEQF
j_call: TRBJ2-1
v_call: TRBV11-1
d_call: TRBD2

cdr3_aa: ASSARQGGSETQY
j_call: TRBJ2-5
v_call: TRBV25-1
d_call: .

cdr3_aa: AWSRQGRGYEQY
j_call: TRBJ2-7
v_call: TRBV30
d_call: TRBD1